This TCR beta chain was found in a study of cytomegalovirus exposure and HLA in healthy donors. Whole-study findings and limits: An analysis done earlier found most TCR beta V segments productive about 90% or about 30% of the time. Follow-up analysis seemed to connect common viral pathogens with several of the most significant clusters identified.

Germline CDR1 SGHTS, CDR2 YDEGEE. Trimming took 4 bases from V and 6 from J; bases not matched to a gene: 14. The CDR3 runs to 17 residues. Turning to this clone: As yet, its antigen is unknown.

The PCR employed 60 Vbeta primers together with 13 Jbeta primers. Generated by immunoSEQ multiplex PCR, the TCRdb table keeps only in-frame clones and is missing some. This table holds approximately 170,000 clones, around 84% found once. The source material was PBMCs. This chain connects TRBV5-8 to TRBJ2-1; 9 bases are shared with TRBD1. The source is a man aged 25-45 years in good health and CMV-seropositive. The CDR3 here is CASSLLLGTGRGNEQFF. The CDR3 DNA sequence: TGTGCCAGCAGCCTCCTTTTGGGGACAGGGCGGGGCAATGAGCAGTTCTTC.